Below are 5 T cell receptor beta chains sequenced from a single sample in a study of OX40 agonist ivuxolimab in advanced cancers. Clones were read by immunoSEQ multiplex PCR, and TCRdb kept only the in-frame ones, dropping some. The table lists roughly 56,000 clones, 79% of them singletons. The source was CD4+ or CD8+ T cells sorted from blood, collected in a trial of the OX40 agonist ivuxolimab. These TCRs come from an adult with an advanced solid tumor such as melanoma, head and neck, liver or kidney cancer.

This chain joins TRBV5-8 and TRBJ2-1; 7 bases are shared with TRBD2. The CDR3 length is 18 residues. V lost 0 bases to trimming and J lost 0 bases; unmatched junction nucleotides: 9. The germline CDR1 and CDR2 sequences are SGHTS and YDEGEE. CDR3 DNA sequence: TGTGCCAGCAGCTTGGTTTTGGATGGGGGGGGCTCCTACAATGAGCAGTTCTTC. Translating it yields CASSLVLDGGGSYNEQFF.

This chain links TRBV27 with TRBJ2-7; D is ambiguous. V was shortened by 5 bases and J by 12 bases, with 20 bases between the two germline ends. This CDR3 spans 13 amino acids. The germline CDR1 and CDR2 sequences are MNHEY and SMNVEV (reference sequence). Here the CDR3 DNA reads TGTGCCAGCAGTGCTGTTCGGACGGGCCTTGCGTACTTC. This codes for CASSAVRTGLAYF.

The DNA for the CDR3 is TGTGCCAGCAGCACGACGGGTTTCGCTGAAAAACTGTTTTTT. Translated, it gives CASSTTGFAEKLFF. This chain connects TRBV6-6 to TRBJ1-4; D gene uncertain. The CDR3 covers 14 residues. CDR1 is MNHNY and CDR2 is SVGAGI in the germline V gene (reference sequence). V gave up 6 bases and J gave up 7 bases, with 15 bases separating them.

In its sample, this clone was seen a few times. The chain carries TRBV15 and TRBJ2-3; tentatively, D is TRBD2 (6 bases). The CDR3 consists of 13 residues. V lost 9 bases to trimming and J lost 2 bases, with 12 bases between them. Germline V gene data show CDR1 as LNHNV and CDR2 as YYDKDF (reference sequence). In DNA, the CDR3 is TGTGCCACTAGCGGTCGATCCACAGATACGCAGTATTTT. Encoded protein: CATSGRSTDTQYF.

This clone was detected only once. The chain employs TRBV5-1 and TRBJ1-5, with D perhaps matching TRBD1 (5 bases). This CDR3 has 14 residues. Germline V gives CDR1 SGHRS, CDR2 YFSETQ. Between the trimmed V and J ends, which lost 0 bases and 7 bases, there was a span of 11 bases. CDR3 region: CASSLEGIGQPQHF. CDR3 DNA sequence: TGCGCCAGCAGCTTGGAGGGGATCGGGCAGCCCCAGCATTTT.